Presented here are 5 T cell receptor beta chains from one specimen sequenced in a study of T cells expressing NK-cell markers. TCRdb reprocessed the 5' RACE reads, keeping one entry per CDR3 protein, no DNA. The table lists 200,000 to 300,000 distinct CDR3 sequences. The sequencing sample was made of blood T cells: a sorted CD56 or NKG2C T cell subset, CD4+ or CD8+ T cells, or bulk PBMC T cells (not recorded which). The origin of the receptors is a young man in good health.

V and J are TRBV12-3 or TRBV12-4 and TRBJ2-6. CDR3 length equals 15 residues. Here the CDR3 reads CASSSFGVGANVLTF.

The chain combines TRBV5-1 with TRBJ2-3; without DNA, the TCRdb call of TRBD1 cannot be checked. CDR3 length: 16 amino acids. The V gene's germline CDR1 is SGHRS and CDR2 YFSETQ. CDR3: CASSLYNRGNTDTQYF.

V gene TRBV5-6 combines with J gene TRBJ2-7; checking the TCRdb D call of TRBD2 is not possible without DNA. The CDR3 spans 15 residues. Germline V gene sequence: CDR1 SGHDT, CDR2 YYEEEE. The CDR3 is CASSFSTAGAYEQYF.

This chain joins TRBV18 and TRBJ2-6. In germline, CDR1 is KGHSH, CDR2 LQKENI. This CDR3 has 14 amino acids. The CDR3 sequence is CASSPSSGANVLTF.

This chain uses TRBV9 with TRBJ2-5; absent DNA, TCRdb's TRBD1 call cannot be checked. Germline V gene sequence: CDR1 SGDLS, CDR2 YYNGEE. The CDR3 is 15 residues long. This chain's CDR3 is CASSVPGQGRETQYF.